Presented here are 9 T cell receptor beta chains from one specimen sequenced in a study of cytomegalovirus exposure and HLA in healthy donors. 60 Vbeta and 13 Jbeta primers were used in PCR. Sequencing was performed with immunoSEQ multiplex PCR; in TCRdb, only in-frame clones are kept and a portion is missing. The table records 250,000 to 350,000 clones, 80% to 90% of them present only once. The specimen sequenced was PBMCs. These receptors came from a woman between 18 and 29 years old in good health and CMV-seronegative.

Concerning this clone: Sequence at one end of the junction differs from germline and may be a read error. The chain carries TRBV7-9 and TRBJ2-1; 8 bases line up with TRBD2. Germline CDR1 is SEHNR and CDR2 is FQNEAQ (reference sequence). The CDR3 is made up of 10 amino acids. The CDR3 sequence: CASREAGEVF. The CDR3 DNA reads TGTGCCAGCAGAGAAGCGGGGGAAGTCTTC.

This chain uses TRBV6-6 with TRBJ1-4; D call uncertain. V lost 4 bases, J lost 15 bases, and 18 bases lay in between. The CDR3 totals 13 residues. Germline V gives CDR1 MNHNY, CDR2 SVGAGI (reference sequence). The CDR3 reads CASSFPASAGVFF. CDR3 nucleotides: TGTGCCAGCAGTTTCCCTGCTTCGGCCGGGGTGTTTTTT.

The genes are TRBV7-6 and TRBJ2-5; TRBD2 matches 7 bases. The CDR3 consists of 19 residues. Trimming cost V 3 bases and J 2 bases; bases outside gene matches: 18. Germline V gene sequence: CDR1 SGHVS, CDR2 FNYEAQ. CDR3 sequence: CASSFPTPAPAGLQETQYF. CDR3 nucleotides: TGTGCCAGCAGCTTCCCCACCCCCGCCCCAGCGGGACTGCAAGAGACCCAGTACTTC.

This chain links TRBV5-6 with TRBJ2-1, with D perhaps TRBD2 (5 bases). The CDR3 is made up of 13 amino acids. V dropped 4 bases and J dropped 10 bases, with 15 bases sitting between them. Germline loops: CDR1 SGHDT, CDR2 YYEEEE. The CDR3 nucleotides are TGTGCCAGCAGCCCGCGAAGACGGGGAGAGCAGTTCTTC. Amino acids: CASSPRRRGEQFF.

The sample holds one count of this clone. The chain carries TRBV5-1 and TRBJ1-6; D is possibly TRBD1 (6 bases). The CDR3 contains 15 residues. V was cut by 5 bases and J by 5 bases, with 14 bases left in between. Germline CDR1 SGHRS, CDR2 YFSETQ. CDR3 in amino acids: CASSPVRTDNSPLHF. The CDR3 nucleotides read TGCGCCAGCAGTCCGGTCCGGACAGATAATTCACCCCTCCACTTT.

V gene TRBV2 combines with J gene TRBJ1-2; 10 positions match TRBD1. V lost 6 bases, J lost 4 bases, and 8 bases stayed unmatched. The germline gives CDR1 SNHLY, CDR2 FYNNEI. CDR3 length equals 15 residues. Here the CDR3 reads CASSRDRGHSYGYTF. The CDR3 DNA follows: TGTGCCAGCAGCCGAGACAGGGGGCATAGCTATGGCTACACCTTC.

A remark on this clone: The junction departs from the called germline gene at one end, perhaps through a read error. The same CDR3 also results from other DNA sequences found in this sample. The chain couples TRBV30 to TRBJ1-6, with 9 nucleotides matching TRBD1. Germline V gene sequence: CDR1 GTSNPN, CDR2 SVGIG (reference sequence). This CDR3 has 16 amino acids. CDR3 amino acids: CAWNPPDRGNNSPLHF. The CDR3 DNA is TGTGCCTGGAACCCCCCGGACAGGGGAAATAATTCCCCCCTCCACTTT.

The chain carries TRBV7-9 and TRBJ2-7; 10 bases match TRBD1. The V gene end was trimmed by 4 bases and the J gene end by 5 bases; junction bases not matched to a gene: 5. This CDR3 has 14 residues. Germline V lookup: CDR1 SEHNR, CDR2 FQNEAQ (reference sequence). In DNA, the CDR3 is TGTGCCAGCAGCTGGCGGGACAGGGGTGACGAGCAGTACTTC. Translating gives CASSWRDRGDEQYF.

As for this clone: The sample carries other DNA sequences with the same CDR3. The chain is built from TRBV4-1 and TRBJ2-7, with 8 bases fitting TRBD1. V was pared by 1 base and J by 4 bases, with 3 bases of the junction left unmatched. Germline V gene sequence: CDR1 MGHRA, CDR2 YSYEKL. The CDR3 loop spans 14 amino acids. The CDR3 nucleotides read TGCGCCAGCAGCCAAGGGACAGGGCTATACGAGCAGTACTTC. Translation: CASSQGTGLYEQYF.